This TCR beta chain comes out of a study of regulatory T cells in long-lasting Graves disease. Regarding time point: newly diagnosed GD, antithyroid drugs for less than 3 months. From RNA extracted from PBMCs, the TCR library was made. In this sample, this clonotype turned up a few times. Its antigen is not identified. With 7 bases removed from V and 0 bases from J, the gap between germline ends came to 15 bases. The CDR3 spans 15 residues. Germline-derived CDR1 and CDR2 are LNHDA and SQIVND (reference sequence). The TCR beta library used iRepertoire HTBI primers with Arm-PCR amplification of CDR3. TCRdb re-called the multiplex PCR reads with MiXCR, one entry per CDR3 protein. The data contain 350,000 to 500,000 distinct CDR3 sequences, 14% of them singletons. Broader study findings: The study found persistent patients shared more public clonotypes (approximately 2,700) than new patients (roughly 880).

The sample was also reused in another study, on T cells in Graves' hyperthyroidism and ophthalmopathy. As that report states: Orbital computed tomography and thyroid ultrasound, together with serum TRAb and thyroxine and clinical symptoms, were used for diagnoses.

This TCR derives from a woman aged 45-59 years with Graves disease. The chain combines TRBV19 with TRBJ1-1; TRBD1 might be the D (5 bases). Sequencing used peripheral blood mononuclear cells (PBMCs), obtained at new diagnosis, from a patient treated with antithyroid drugs. CDR3 DNA: TGTGCCAGTACTAGCCAGGGTGAGGTGAACACTGAAGCTTTCTTT. It specifies CASTSQGEVNTEAFF.